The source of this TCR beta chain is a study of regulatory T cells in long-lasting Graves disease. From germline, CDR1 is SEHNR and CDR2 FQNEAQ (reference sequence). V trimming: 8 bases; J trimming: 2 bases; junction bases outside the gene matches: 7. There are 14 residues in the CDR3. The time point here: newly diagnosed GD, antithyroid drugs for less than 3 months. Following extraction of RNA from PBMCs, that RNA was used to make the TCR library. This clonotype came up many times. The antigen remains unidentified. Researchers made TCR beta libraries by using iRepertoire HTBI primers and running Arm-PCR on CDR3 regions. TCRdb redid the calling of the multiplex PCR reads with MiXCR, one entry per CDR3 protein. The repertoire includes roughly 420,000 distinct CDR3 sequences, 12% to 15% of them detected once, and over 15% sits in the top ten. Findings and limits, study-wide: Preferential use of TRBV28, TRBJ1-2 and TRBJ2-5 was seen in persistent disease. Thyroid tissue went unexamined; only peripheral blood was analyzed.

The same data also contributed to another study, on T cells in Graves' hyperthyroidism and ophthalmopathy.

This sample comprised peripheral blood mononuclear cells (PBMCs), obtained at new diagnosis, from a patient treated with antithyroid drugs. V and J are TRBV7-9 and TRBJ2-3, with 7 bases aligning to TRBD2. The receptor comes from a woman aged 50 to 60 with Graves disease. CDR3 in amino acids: CASDKRGNTDTQYF. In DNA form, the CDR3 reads TGTGCCAGCGATAAGCGGGGTAACACAGATACGCAGTATTTT.